The TCR beta chain described here comes from a study of T cell therapy after organ transplantation. The ends lost 8 bases at V and 4 bases at J; junction bases unmatched: 7. The CDR3 sequence is 13 residues long. From germline, CDR1 is MNHEY and CDR2 SMNVEV (reference sequence). Time point of the sample: 20-29 weeks after completion of therapy. Patients were solid-organ transplant recipients with drug-resistant or recurrent cytomegalovirus. This clone was recorded only once. As yet, its antigen is unknown. Measured with immunoSEQ multiplex PCR; TCRdb has only the in-frame clones, and not every one. The profile shows about 3,500 clones, 69% of them singletons.

Sequenced material: CD8+ T cells from blood, taken after autologous CMV-specific T cell therapy. The receptor was isolated from a human patient who had received a solid organ transplant and had CMV disease. The T cells may partly be graft donor cells. This rearrangement joins TRBV27 to TRBJ2-7, with 8 bases that match TRBD1. Written as DNA, the CDR3 is TGTGCCAGCCGTCGGACAGGGTTTTACGAGCAGTACTTC. Amino acid sequence: CASRRTGFYEQYF.